This T cell receptor (beta chain) was profiled in a study of T cell responses to AZD1222 COVID-19 vaccine. Study-wide context: Pooling of second doses given at about 4 or about 12 weeks was done.

Some clones are missing from TCRdb's copy, which holds only in-frame ones; the method was immunoSEQ multiplex PCR. The table has 130,000 or so clones, 92% seen once. This clonotype originated in an adult in good health. The specimen comprised peripheral blood, sampled on day 0 of AZD1222 vaccination.

CDR3: CASSEDGSGAGGAFF. DNA for the CDR3: TGTGCCAGCAGTGAAGACGGTTCAGGGGCAGGGGGAGCTTTCTTT. This chain links TRBV2 with TRBJ1-1; TRBD1 matches at 7 bases. This CDR3 is built from 15 residues. The junction had 12 bases not matched to a gene; V was cut back by 1 base and J by 10 bases. Germline V CDR1 and CDR2: SNHLY, FYNNEI. The full variable domain, with the rest looked up from reference TRBV2 and TRBJ1-1, is EPEVTQTPSHQVTQMGQEVILRCVPISNHLYFYWYRQILGQKVEFLVSFYNNEISEKSEIFDDQFSVERPDGSNFTLKIRSTKLEDSAMYFCASSEDGSGAGGAFFGQGTRLTVV.